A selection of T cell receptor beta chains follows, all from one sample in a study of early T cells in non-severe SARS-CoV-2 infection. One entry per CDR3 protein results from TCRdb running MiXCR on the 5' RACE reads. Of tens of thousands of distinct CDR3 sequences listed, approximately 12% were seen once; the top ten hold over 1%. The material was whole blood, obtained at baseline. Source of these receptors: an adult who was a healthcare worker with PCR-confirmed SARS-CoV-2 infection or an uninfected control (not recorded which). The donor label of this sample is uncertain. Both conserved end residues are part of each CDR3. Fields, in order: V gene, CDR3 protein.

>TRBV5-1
CASSLRTGGSEAFF
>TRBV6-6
CASSYGTGNEQFF
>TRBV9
CASSVDSLNTEAFF
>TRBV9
CASSVQGRGYEQFF
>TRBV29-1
CSVVRRSGNEQFF
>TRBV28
CASLPRGAGANVLTF
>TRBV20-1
CSARRGGDYGYTF
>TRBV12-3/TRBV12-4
CASSPADWTDTQYF
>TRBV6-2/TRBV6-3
CASSWNKDRGSTEAFF
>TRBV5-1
CASSLVLNTGELFF
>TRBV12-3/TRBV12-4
CASSITGEGAYGYTF
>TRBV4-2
CASSQDVGPDSDTQYF
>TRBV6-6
CASSYPSGELFF
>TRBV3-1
CASSRLPGQSNNEQFF
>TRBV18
CASSPRTGIQETQYF
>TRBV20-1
CSARARGVYSNQPQHF
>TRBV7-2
CASSPRWTEAFF
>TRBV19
CASRQQGFTEAFF
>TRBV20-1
CSARDRGNTEAFF
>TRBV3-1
CASSQTGTTNTGELFF
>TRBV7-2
CASSLSQGRTEAFF
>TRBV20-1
CSAVQETQYF
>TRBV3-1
CASSLGQGVNTEAFF
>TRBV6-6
CASSYSIYSNQPQHF
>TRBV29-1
CSVVKRSSETQYF
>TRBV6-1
CASSDGFLGGDTQYF
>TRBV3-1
CASSQPKTGTGNTIYF
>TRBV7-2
CASSSHRTLETQYF
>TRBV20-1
CSASVWVSGPEGETQYF
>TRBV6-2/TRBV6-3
CASSYLLNPYNEQFF
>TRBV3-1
CASSQILGANSPLHF
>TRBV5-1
CASSGGQIEKLFF
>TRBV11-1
CASSLRPSGGTDTQYF
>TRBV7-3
CASSPGQGMSTEAFF
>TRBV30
CAAHRGTGANVLTF
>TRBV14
CASSHRLTRQETQYF
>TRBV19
CASSIGSQGIWSFVNTEAFF
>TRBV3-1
CASSQVGENTEAFF
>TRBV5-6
CASSPPGVPGTEAFF
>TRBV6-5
CASRHTLGRNEQFF
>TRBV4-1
CASSQEWGQMYSPLHF
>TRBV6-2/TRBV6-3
CASRRTGRSGNTIYF
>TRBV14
CASSQNRVAEGYTF
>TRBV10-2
CASSESGRGREQFF
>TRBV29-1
CSVERGRGELGTQYF
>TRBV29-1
CSVRRDNTDTQYF
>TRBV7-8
CASSLASLATQYF
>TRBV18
CASSPSPRQDTEAFF
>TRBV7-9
CASSRTDGTDTQYF
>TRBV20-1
CSASTDLNTEAFF
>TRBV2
CASIRTGGTGELFF
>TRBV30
CAWSLGQGNTEAFF
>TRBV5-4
CASSLAGLQFQETQYF
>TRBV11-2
CASSLRRESLAGITDTQYF